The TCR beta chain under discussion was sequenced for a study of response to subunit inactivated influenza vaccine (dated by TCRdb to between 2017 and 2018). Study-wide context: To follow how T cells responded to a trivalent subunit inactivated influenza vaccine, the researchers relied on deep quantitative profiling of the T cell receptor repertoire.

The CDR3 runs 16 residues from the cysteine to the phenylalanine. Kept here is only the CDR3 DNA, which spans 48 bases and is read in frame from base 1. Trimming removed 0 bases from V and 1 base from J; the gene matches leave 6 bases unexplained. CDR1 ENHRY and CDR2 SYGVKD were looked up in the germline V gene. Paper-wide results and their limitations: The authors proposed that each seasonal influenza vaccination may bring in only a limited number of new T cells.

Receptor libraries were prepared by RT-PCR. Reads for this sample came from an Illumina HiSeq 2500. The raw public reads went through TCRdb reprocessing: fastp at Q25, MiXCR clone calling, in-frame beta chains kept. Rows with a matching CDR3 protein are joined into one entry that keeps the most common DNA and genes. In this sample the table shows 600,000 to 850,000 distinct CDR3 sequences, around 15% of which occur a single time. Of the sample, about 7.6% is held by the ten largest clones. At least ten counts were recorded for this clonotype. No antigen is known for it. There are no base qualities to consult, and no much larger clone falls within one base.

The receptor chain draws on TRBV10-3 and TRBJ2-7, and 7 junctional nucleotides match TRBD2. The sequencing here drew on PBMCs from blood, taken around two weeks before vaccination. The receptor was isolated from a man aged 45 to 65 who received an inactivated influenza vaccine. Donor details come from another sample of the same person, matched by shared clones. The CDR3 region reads CAISESRGSGSYEQYF. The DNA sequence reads TGTGCCATCAGTGAGTCGCGGGGTAGCGGGTCCTACGAGCAGTACTTC.